This TCR beta chain was identified in a study of T cells in Graves' hyperthyroidism and ophthalmopathy. Germline values: CDR1 SEHNR, CDR2 FQNEAQ (reference sequence). V shed 1 base and J shed 4 bases, with 9 bases lying between them. The CDR3 covers 14 residues. Amplification of TCR beta CDR3 regions used RNA as the template. The HTBI primer set was used in a first-round RT-PCR of the TCR CDR3. TCRdb reprocessed the multiplex PCR reads via MiXCR and lists one record per CDR3 protein. The profile shows about 560,000 distinct CDR3 sequences, 14% of them singletons. The rearrangement joins TRBV7-9 to TRBJ2-3; the D is unclear. Source material: blood. This TCR derives from a middle-aged woman with Graves' hyperthyroidism. Written as DNA, the CDR3 is TGTGCCAGCAGCTTAGGAATCAACCCAGATACGCAGTATTTT. It specifies CASSLGINPDTQYF.